These 30 T cell receptor beta chains were sequenced from one sample in a study of shared clonotypes between healthy human individuals. The data were produced by immunoSEQ multiplex PCR, yet TCRdb's version contains in-frame clones alone and is incomplete. The sample includes millions of clones, approximately 95% of them seen just once. CD45RO-negative CD8 cells positively selected for CCR7 made up the naive population, which excluded terminally differentiated effector memory CD45RA+ cells. The sequencing sample was made of naive CD8+ T cells sorted from blood. The receptors come from a man younger than 30 in good health.

The V and J genes are TRBV23-1 and TRBJ1-3; perhaps TRBD1 as D (5 bases). TRBV23-1 is an open reading frame, and its role is uncertain. V lost 4 bases and J 0 bases, leaving 13 bases between the germline ends. This CDR3 contains 16 residues. The CDR3 loop reads CASSPRDRISGNTIYF. The CDR3 DNA reads as TGCGCCAGCAGTCCCCGGGACCGCATCTCTGGAAACACCATATATTTT.

The chain uses TRBV4-1 and TRBJ2-7; D is unresolved. Germline V gene lookup returns CDR1 MGHRA and CDR2 YSYEKL. This CDR3 region has 15 residues. Trimming pared 0 bases from V and 2 bases from J, leaving 11 bases between. CDR3 nucleotide sequence: TGCGCCAGCAGCCAAGATCCTGACCCTCCCTACGAGCAGTACTTC. It codes for CASSQDPDPPYEQYF.

In its sample, this clone was seen many times. This chain connects TRBV19 to TRBJ2-2, with 9 nucleotides matching TRBD1. V shed 4 bases and J 3 bases; nucleotides not matched to a gene: 3. Looked up from germline, CDR1 is LNHDA and CDR2 is SQIVND (reference sequence). This CDR3 has 15 amino acids. This CDR3 is CASSRGQGDTGELFF. CDR3 DNA sequence: TGTGCCAGTAGTAGGGGACAGGGAGACACCGGGGAGCTGTTTTTT.

V is TRBV6-5 and J is TRBJ1-2; 8 nucleotides match TRBD1. The CDR3 runs 13 residues. V was clipped by 6 bases and J by 5 bases; unmatched bases: 5. Germline V lookup: CDR1 MNHEY, CDR2 SVGAGI. The CDR3 DNA follows: TGTGCCAGCAGCAAGGGACAGGATTATGGCTACACCTTC. Translated, it gives CASSKGQDYGYTF.

The chain joins TRBV7-9 to TRBJ2-2, with D tentatively TRBD2 (6 bases). V lost 11 bases, J lost 5 bases, and 24 bases lay in between. The CDR3 totals 16 residues. Germline-derived CDR1 and CDR2 are SEHNR and FQNEAQ (reference sequence). This CDR3 reads CAVPHVTEGGTGELFF. In nucleotides, the CDR3 is TGTGCCGTGCCGCACGTGACGGAAGGAGGGACCGGGGAGCTGTTTTTT.

Regarding this clone: This same CDR3 is encoded by further DNA sequences in the sample. This sequence joins TRBV14 and TRBJ1-3; D not certain. Trimming cost V 0 bases and J 0 bases, with 6 bases left between them. The CDR3 extends over 15 amino acids. Germline loops: CDR1 SGHDN, CDR2 FVKESK. The CDR3 loop reads CASSQDGTSGNTIYF. As DNA, the CDR3 is TGTGCCAGCAGCCAAGATGGAACCTCTGGAAACACCATATATTTT.

The V call is TRBV9, the J call TRBJ1-3, with unresolved D. Trimming shortened V by 4 bases and J by 0 bases, and 11 bases separated the two germline ends. This CDR3 contains 15 residues. Germline V gene sequence: CDR1 SGDLS, CDR2 YYNGEE. The CDR3 nucleotides read TGTGCCAGCAGCCTAGAGTCCGCCTCTGGAAACACCATATATTTT. It encodes CASSLESASGNTIYF.

This clone was counted a few times. Different DNA sequences within this sample yield the same CDR3. The rearrangement links TRBV27 to TRBJ1-1; D is unclear. Germline CDR1 and CDR2: MNHEY and SMNVEV (reference sequence). The CDR3 has 13 amino acids. V shed 2 bases and J shed 2 bases, with 6 bases lying between them. CDR3 DNA: TGTGCCAGCAGTTTAACAGTTAACACTGAAGCTTTCTTT. Residues: CASSLTVNTEAFF.

V and J are TRBV5-4 and TRBJ1-1; D remains unclear. V gave up 4 bases and J gave up 1 base, with 2 bases separating them. CDR1 SGHNT and CDR2 YYREEE come from the germline V gene (reference sequence). This CDR3 is built from 11 residues. Here the CDR3 reads CASSRNTEAFF. The CDR3 DNA is TGTGCCAGCAGCAGGAACACTGAAGCTTTCTTT. Using reference TRBV5-4 and TRBJ1-1 for the parts outside the CDR3, the full variable domain is ETGVTQSPTHLIKTRGQQVTLRCSSQSGHNTVSWYQQALGQGPQFIFQYYREEENGRGNFPPRFSGLQFPNYSSELNVNALELDDSALYLCASSRNTEAFFGQGTRLTVV.

A word on this clone: Other DNA sequences within the sample encode an identical CDR3. This CDR3 reads CASSPLGAEAFF. DNA for the CDR3: TGTGCCAGCAGCCCCCTTGGCGCTGAAGCTTTCTTT. The chain has TRBV5-6 and TRBJ1-1, with unresolved D. CDR1 is SGHDT, CDR2 YYEEEE, per germline. V dropped 4 bases and J dropped 6 bases, with 10 bases sitting between them. The CDR3 runs 12 residues.

The rearrangement links TRBV11-2 to TRBJ2-5; 12 bases are a match to TRBD2. Germline V gives CDR1 SGHAT, CDR2 FQNNGV. J lost 5 bases, V lost 4 bases, and 14 bases had no gene match. This CDR3 is built from 18 residues. Here the CDR3 reads CASSSLAGGPSRGETQYF. The CDR3 DNA reads TGTGCCAGCAGCTCTCTAGCGGGGGGGCCTTCACGGGGCGAGACCCAGTACTTC.

This rearrangement joins TRBV27 to TRBJ1-5; TRBD1 might be the D (5 bases). Per germline, CDR1 MNHEY and CDR2 SMNVEV (reference sequence). This CDR3 is 17 amino acids long. V was shortened by 0 bases and J by 0 bases, with 12 bases between the two germline ends. In nucleotides, the CDR3 is TGTGCCAGCAGTTTATCGGCCCAGGGACTTAGCAATCAGCCCCAGCATTTT. This sequence encodes CASSLSAQGLSNQPQHF.

The rearrangement uses TRBV28 and TRBJ1-1; 9 bases fit TRBD1. The CDR3 has 14 amino acids. Trimming at V came to 2 bases and at J to 5 bases, leaving 3 bases not matched to a gene. The V gene's germline CDR1 is MDHEN and CDR2 SYDVKM. CDR3 residues: CASSLRGQGTEAFF. The CDR3, as DNA: TGTGCCAGCAGTTTAAGGGGACAGGGAACTGAAGCTTTCTTT.

The rearrangement uses TRBV4-3 and TRBJ2-1; 7 bases match TRBD2. The junction had 13 bases not matched to a gene; V was cut back by 2 bases and J by 6 bases. The germline gives CDR1 LGHNA, CDR2 YSLEER. The CDR3 totals 17 residues. Here the CDR3 DNA reads TGCGCCAGCAGCCAAACCCTATGGGGGGAGGGCCTCAATGAGCAGTTCTTC. Its protein is CASSQTLWGEGLNEQFF.

The rearrangement links TRBV30 to TRBJ2-3, with unresolved D. Germline V gene sequence: CDR1 GTSNPN, CDR2 SVGIG (reference sequence). V was shortened by 4 bases and J by 1 base, with 12 bases between the two germline ends. This CDR3 comprises 14 residues. The CDR3 DNA sequence: TGTGCCTGGACTTCATTCACAGGCACAGATACGCAGTATTTT. This encodes CAWTSFTGTDTQYF.

This chain links TRBV28 with TRBJ1-5, with TRBD1 matching over 7 bases. The J segment lost 7 bases and the V segment lost 7 bases, leaving 10 bases of the junction unmatched. This CDR3 has 14 residues. Germline V gives CDR1 MDHEN, CDR2 SYDVKM. The CDR3 sequence is CASTITGVGQPQHF. The CDR3, as DNA: TGTGCCAGCACTATTACAGGGGTGGGACAGCCCCAGCATTTT.

The V call is TRBV7-2, the J call TRBJ2-7, with 8 bases aligning to TRBD1. Looked up from germline, CDR1 is SGHTA and CDR2 is FQGNSA. V dropped 4 bases and J dropped 1; count of bases not matched to a gene: 6. The CDR3 is made up of 15 amino acids. This chain's CDR3 is CASSWFRGPSYEQYF. The CDR3 region has the DNA TGTGCCAGCAGCTGGTTCAGGGGGCCTTCCTACGAGCAGTACTTC.

CDR3 nucleotides: TGTGCCAGCAGCTTAGCGATGGGCAGCAACGGACCCCGGAGCCCCTTTAACTATGGCTACACCTTC. Translation: CASSLAMGSNGPRSPFNYGYTF. The chain uses TRBV13 and TRBJ1-2; no reliable D call. In germline, CDR1 is PRHDT, CDR2 FYEKMQ (reference sequence). The CDR3 length is 22 residues. V lost 1 base and J 1 base, leaving 31 bases between the germline ends.

The chain combines TRBV13 with TRBJ2-3, with D possibly being TRBD1 (5 bases). The CDR3 is 15 residues long. The ends were cut back, 5 bases at V and 2 bases at J, with 14 bases in the middle. The V gene's germline CDR1 is PRHDT and CDR2 FYEKMQ (reference sequence). The CDR3 DNA reads as TGTGCCAGCAGCCCGCCTGACAGCTTCACAGATACGCAGTATTTT. This sequence encodes CASSPPDSFTDTQYF.

Concerning this clone: One end of the junction varies from germline; a read error may be responsible. The V and J genes are TRBV4-1 and TRBJ1-3; D is perhaps TRBD1 (6 bases). Germline CDR1 MGHRA, CDR2 YSYEKL. The CDR3 is 16 residues long. The CDR3 coding sequence is TGCGCCAGCAGTCAAGTGACAGGTTCCCCCCCGGACGCCATATATTTT. This sequence encodes CASSQVTGSPPDAIYF.

The rearrangement joins TRBV29-1 to TRBJ2-7; TRBD1 aligns across 10 bases. V dropped 4 bases and J dropped 1; count of bases not matched to a gene: 4. Germline loops: CDR1 SQVTM, CDR2 ANQGSEA. This CDR3 has 14 residues. The CDR3 sequence is CSVARDRGSYEQYF. CDR3 nucleotides: TGCAGCGTTGCCCGGGACAGGGGATCCTACGAGCAGTACTTC.

The V call is TRBV4-1, the J call TRBJ1-1; tentative D call: TRBD1 (5 bases). The CDR3 is made up of 15 amino acids. V lost 1 base and J 7 bases, leaving 16 bases between the germline ends. The germline V gene has CDR1 MGHRA and CDR2 YSYEKL. The CDR3 DNA is TGCGCCAGCAGCCAAGCGGACGCGGGACGCTTTGAAGCTTTCTTT. This sequence encodes CASSQADAGRFEAFF.

The chain recombines TRBV4-3 with TRBJ2-2; the D gene is possibly TRBD1 (6 bases). The V end was cut by 0 bases, the J end by 7 bases, with 18 bases between. Germline lookup yields CDR1 LGHNA and CDR2 YSLEER. There are 17 residues in the CDR3. CDR3 residues: CASSQDLEGAGVGELFF. The CDR3 bases are TGCGCCAGCAGCCAAGATCTGGAAGGGGCAGGGGTCGGGGAGCTGTTTTTT.

The J gene is TRBJ1-2, the V gene TRBV19, with no clear D. The CDR3 is 11 amino acids. V lost 1 base and J 12 bases, leaving 9 bases between the germline ends. Germline assignment: CDR1 LNHDA and CDR2 SQIVND (reference sequence). The CDR3 DNA is TGTGCCAGTAGTATAGGCGGCTCCAACACCTTC. Its translation is CASSIGGSNTF. The whole variable domain, filled in from reference TRBV19 and TRBJ1-2, reads DGGITQSPKYLFRKEGQNVTLSCEQNLNHDAMYWYRQDPGQGLRLIYYSQIVNDFQKGDIAEGYSVSREKKESFPLTVTSAQKNPTAFYLCASSIGGSNTFGSGTRLTVV.

V gene TRBV29-1 combines with J gene TRBJ2-7; 15 bases agree with TRBD2. This CDR3 comprises 19 residues. J was trimmed by 1 base and V by 7 bases; bases with no gene match: 17. In germline, CDR1 is SQVTM, CDR2 ANQGSEA. As DNA, the CDR3 is TGCAGCGCCTTGAAGGCCCCGGGACTAGCGGGAGGACGGTCCTACGAGCAGTACTTC. Its translation is CSALKAPGLAGGRSYEQYF.

The count of this clone is one. The V gene is TRBV11-1, the J gene TRBJ2-7, with 10 bases lining up with TRBD1. The junction had 7 bases not matched to a gene; V was cut back by 5 bases and J by 6 bases. From germline, CDR1 is SGHAT and CDR2 FQDESV (reference sequence). The CDR3 runs 14 residues. The CDR3 bases are TGTGCCAGCAGCCCCTTGACAGGGGGCGGCGAGCAGTACTTC. Translating it yields CASSPLTGGGEQYF.

The rearrangement uses TRBV9 and TRBJ1-2; TRBD1 might be the D (5 bases). The CDR3 runs to 15 residues. Germline loops: CDR1 SGDLS, CDR2 YYNGEE. Trimming left V 4 bases short and J 4 bases short, with 17 bases between. CDR3 region: CASSPRQGRGYGYTF. CDR3 bases: TGTGCCAGCAGCCCCCGGCAGGGCCGGGGCTATGGCTACACCTTC.

This clone has only a few counts. The same CDR3 arises from other DNA sequences in this sample as well. V usage is TRBV9 and J usage is TRBJ1-1, with D perhaps TRBD1 (5 bases). Trimming cost V 0 bases and J 4 bases, with 7 bases left between them. This CDR3 comprises 13 residues. Germline CDR1 reads SGDLS; CDR2 reads YYNGEE. The CDR3 spells CASSVGGSTEAFF. CDR3 bases: TGTGCCAGCAGCGTAGGGGGCAGCACTGAAGCTTTCTTT.

A note on this clone: In the same sample, other DNA sequences code for this CDR3. J is TRBJ1-5 and V is TRBV27; no definite D call. Between the trimmed V and J ends, which lost 2 bases and 0 bases, there was a span of 5 bases. The CDR3 has 14 residues. The germline V gene encodes CDR1 MNHEY and CDR2 SMNVEV (reference sequence). This CDR3 is CASSLLGSNQPQHF. CDR3 bases: TGTGCCAGCAGTTTACTGGGTAGCAATCAGCCCCAGCATTTT.

The chain has TRBV6-1 and TRBJ1-1; 7 bases map to TRBD1. V was pared by 5 bases and J by 5 bases, with 8 bases of the junction left unmatched. Germline CDR1 MNHNS, CDR2 SASEGT. The CDR3 is made up of 14 amino acids. The CDR3 DNA sequence: TGTGCCAGCAGTCCCGACAGGGTTTGGACTGAAGCTTTCTTT. Translating it yields CASSPDRVWTEAFF.